The rows below give T cell receptor beta chains drawn from one sample of a study of blood T cell repertoires in COVID-19. Some clones are missing from TCRdb's copy, which holds only in-frame ones; the method was immunoSEQ multiplex PCR. The sample lists fewer than 45,000 clones; around 86% were seen once. Sequencing was carried out using peripheral blood. These TCRs come from an elderly man with active COVID-19. Each CDR3 is given with its conserved first and last residue. The D gene is left open where the match is weak.

TRBV27	TRBD1	TRBJ2-3	CASSLSDRDRGRNTQYF	TGTGCCAGCAGTTTATCCGACCGGGACAGGGGGCGAAATACGCAGTATTTT
TRBV29-1	NA	TRBJ2-7	CSPTPVTYEQYF	TGCAGCCCAACTCCCGTTACCTACGAGCAGTACTTC
TRBV2	TRBD2	TRBJ2-6	CASSFPLAGGSSGANVLTF	TGTGCCAGCAGTTTCCCACTAGCGGGAGGGAGCTCTGGGGCCAACGTCCTGACTTTC
TRBV14	TRBD2	TRBJ2-1	CASSSMPGLAGGNEQFF	TGTGCCAGCAGCTCGATGCCAGGTTTAGCGGGTGGGAATGAGCAGTTCTTC
TRBV7-2	TRBD1	TRBJ1-6	CASSRDRANSPLHF	TGTGCCAGCAGCAGGGACAGGGCCAATTCACCCCTCCACTTT
TRBV5-4	TRBD1	TRBJ1-1	CASSWTGEGEAFF	TGTGCCAGCAGCTGGACAGGGGAGGGTGAAGCTTTCTTT
TRBV5-1	TRBD1	TRBJ1-2	CASSPGQTYGYTF	TGCGCCAGCAGCCCGGGACAGACCTATGGCTACACCTTC
TRBV9	TRBD1	TRBJ1-2	CASSAGTAHNYGYTF	TGTGCCAGCAGCGCGGGGACAGCACATAACTATGGCTACACCTTC
TRBV19	TRBD1	TRBJ1-4	CASSTDRGRTNEKLFF	TGTGCCAGTAGTACAGACAGGGGGCGGACTAATGAAAAACTGTTTTTT
TRBV5-8	TRBD1	TRBJ2-5	CASSRRTGGQETQYF	TGTGCCAGCAGCCGACGGACAGGGGGACAAGAGACCCAGTACTTC
TRBV20-1	NA	TRBJ2-1	CSAGQINEQFF	TGCAGTGCAGGACAGATCAATGAGCAGTTCTTC
TRBV7-7	TRBD1	TRBJ2-7	CASSFDRGYEQYF	TGTGCCAGCAGCTTCGACAGGGGCTACGAGCAGTACTTC